Shown below are 20 T cell receptor beta chains from a single sample sequenced in a study of shared clonotypes between healthy human individuals (dated by TCRdb to 2020 to 2022). Library method: the immunoSEQ multiplex PCR assay. The source is immuneACCESS, and TCRdb retained only in-frame sequences with V and J called. Part of the clones is not carried over; for the studies checked, unresolved V genes explain less than half of this, and the remainder is unexplained. The sample table contains some 680,000 clones; only one count was recorded for 60% to 75% of them. The ten largest clones capture 1.5% to 2% of the sample. Sequenced: memory CD4+ T cells sorted from blood. The label giving this sample's cell subset or site can be read as: CD45RA-negative fraction. The receptors shown here come from a young woman in good health.

The chain has TRBV5-1 and TRBJ2-5; TRBD1 aligns across 12 bases. The CDR3 is 15 amino acids. The junction had 5 bases not matched to a gene; V was cut back by 4 bases and J by 4 bases. From germline, CDR1 is SGHRS and CDR2 YFSETQ. CDR3 bases: TGCGCCAGCAGCATTGGGACAGGGGGCCCAGAGACCCAGTACTTC. It encodes CASSIGTGGPETQYF.

To note about this clone: A read error is possible here, since a much larger clone lies one base away. The rearrangement joins TRBV7-9 to TRBJ2-5; 11 nucleotides agree with TRBD2. Germline CDR1 reads SEHNR; CDR2 reads FQNEAQ (reference sequence). V lost 5 bases and J lost 2; bases outside the gene matches: 4. The CDR3 spans 15 residues. CDR3 bases: TGTGCCAGCAGCCCGGGGACTAGCGGACAAGAGACCCAGTACTTC. Translation gives CASSPGTSGQETQYF.

The chain combines TRBV11-2 with TRBJ2-3; the match to TRBD2 covers 8 bases. Germline CDR1 reads SGHAT; CDR2 reads FQNNGV. There are 15 residues in the CDR3. V lost 3 bases, J lost 0 bases, and 2 bases stayed unmatched. This CDR3 reads CASSFSSGSTDTQYF. DNA of the CDR3: TGTGCCAGCAGCTTCTCTAGCGGGAGCACAGATACGCAGTATTTT.

V and J are TRBV6-1 and TRBJ2-2; 7 positions match TRBD2. This CDR3 spans 15 amino acids. Germline V CDR1 and CDR2: MNHNS, SASEGT. J was trimmed by 5 bases and V by 4 bases; bases with no gene match: 7. Here the CDR3 reads CASSGASGATGELFF. CDR3 bases: TGTGCCAGCAGTGGGGCTAGCGGAGCGACCGGGGAGCTGTTTTTT.

The chain joins TRBV6-1 to TRBJ2-7; the match to TRBD1 covers 7 bases. V shed 6 bases, J shed 0 bases, and the junction held 5 bases outside the gene matches. The CDR3 totals 14 residues. Germline assignment: CDR1 MNHNS and CDR2 SASEGT. In DNA form, the CDR3 reads TGTGCCAGCAGCGTGAGACAGGGCTCCTACGAGCAGTACTTC. This codes for CASSVRQGSYEQYF.

This clone was recorded at least ten times. The J gene is TRBJ2-7, the V gene TRBV19; D uncertain. Germline V gene sequence: CDR1 LNHDA, CDR2 SQIVND (reference sequence). This CDR3 has 13 residues. The V and J ends lost 2 bases and 4 bases respectively, with 9 bases between them. CDR3 DNA: TGTGCCAGTAGTATATCCCTTCAATACGAGCAGTACTTC. Translation: CASSISLQYEQYF.

The chain is built from TRBV6-1 and TRBJ2-7, with D perhaps TRBD1 (6 bases). The CDR3 is 13 residues long. Germline V gene lookup returns CDR1 MNHNS and CDR2 SASEGT. Trimming took 5 bases from V and 4 from J, leaving 12 bases between them. CDR3 residues: CASSLSGQYEQYF. In DNA, the CDR3 is TGTGCCAGCAGTCTCTCCGGACAGTACGAGCAGTACTTC.

The chain is built from TRBV28 and TRBJ2-7; 7 bases are a match to TRBD1. In germline, CDR1 is MDHEN, CDR2 SYDVKM. This CDR3 comprises 14 residues. J was trimmed by 6 bases and V by 7 bases; bases with no gene match: 12. CDR3 in amino acids: CASNTGEDFFEQYF. The CDR3 region has the DNA TGTGCCAGCAATACAGGGGAAGATTTCTTCGAGCAGTACTTC.

With regard to this clone: The same CDR3 arises from other DNA sequences in this sample as well. This chain joins TRBV5-1 and TRBJ1-5; D call uncertain. The CDR3 totals 13 residues. Germline V gives CDR1 SGHRS, CDR2 YFSETQ. Between the trimmed V and J ends, which lost 1 base and 4 bases, there was a span of 6 bases. The CDR3 region is CASSLSGNQPQHF. Here the CDR3 DNA reads TGCGCCAGCAGCTTGTCAGGTAATCAGCCCCAGCATTTT.

The V call is TRBV10-3, the J call TRBJ1-3; D ambiguous. Trimming removed 7 bases from V and 3 bases from J, with 13 bases in between. Germline V lookup: CDR1 ENHRY, CDR2 SYGVKD. The CDR3 is made up of 14 amino acids. The CDR3 sequence: CAITAGDSGNTIYF. CDR3 DNA: TGTGCCATCACCGCCGGTGATAGTGGAAACACCATATATTTT.

The rearrangement joins TRBV28 to TRBJ2-7, with 7 nucleotides matching TRBD1. Germline V gene sequence: CDR1 MDHEN, CDR2 SYDVKM. Germline trimming cut 2 bases from V and 5 bases from J; bases unmatched to any gene: 15. This CDR3 is built from 17 residues. CDR3 sequence: CASSLDVGTARRNEQYF. In nucleotides, the CDR3 is TGTGCCAGCAGTTTAGATGTGGGGACAGCCCGGAGGAACGAGCAGTACTTC.

V gene TRBV28 combines with J gene TRBJ1-2; a possible D gene is TRBD1 (5 bases). Deletions cut 2 bases from V and 4 bases from J, with 11 bases between. CDR1 is MDHEN, CDR2 SYDVKM, per germline. This CDR3 region has 14 residues. This CDR3 is CASSLRGRTYGYTF. For the CDR3, the DNA is TGTGCCAGCAGTTTACGGGGGAGGACCTATGGCTACACCTTC.

The rearrangement links TRBV5-5 to TRBJ2-5; D is perhaps TRBD1 (5 bases). The CDR3 consists of 16 residues. Germline V gives CDR1 SGHKS, CDR2 YYEKEE (reference sequence). Deletions cut 4 bases from V and 4 bases from J, with 20 bases between. CDR3 coding DNA: TGTGCCAGCAGCCCCGTAGCCAGGGCGGTTTTAGAGACCCAGTACTTC. Amino acids: CASSPVARAVLETQYF.

Only a few counts were recorded for this clone. V usage is TRBV28 and J usage is TRBJ1-1; 7 nucleotides match TRBD1. The ends lost 7 bases at V and 7 bases at J; junction bases unmatched: 12. The CDR3 length is 14 residues. CDR1 and CDR2 from the germline V gene are MDHEN and SYDVKM. Here the CDR3 reads CASKYFRDSNEAFF. Here the CDR3 DNA reads TGTGCCAGCAAGTACTTCCGGGACAGCAATGAAGCTTTCTTT. Using reference TRBV28 and TRBJ1-1 for the parts outside the CDR3, the full variable domain is DVKVTQSSRYLVKRTGEKVFLECVQDMDHENMFWYRQDPGLGLRLIYFSYDVKMKEKGDIPEGYSVSREKKERFSLILESASTNQTSMYLCASKYFRDSNEAFFGQGTRLTVV.

This sequence joins TRBV5-1 and TRBJ1-2, with D uncertain. The V and J ends lost 1 base and 5 bases respectively, with 9 bases between them. The CDR3 is 13 residues long. Looked up from germline, CDR1 is SGHRS and CDR2 is YFSETQ. The chain's CDR3 is CASSLYPEYGYTF. The CDR3 DNA sequence: TGCGCCAGCAGCTTGTATCCGGAATATGGCTACACCTTC.

The chain uses TRBV7-9 and TRBJ1-4; a possible D gene is TRBD1 (5 bases). V lost 3 bases and J lost 8, with 16 bases in between. Germline V lookup: CDR1 SEHNR, CDR2 FQNEAQ (reference sequence). CDR3 size: 15 residues. CDR3 coding DNA: TGTGCCAGCAGCTTTGATGGACTTAAGGGGGAAAAACTGTTTTTT. Translation gives CASSFDGLKGEKLFF.

The rearrangement links TRBV11-2 to TRBJ1-1; D is ambiguous. Per germline, CDR1 SGHAT and CDR2 FQNNGV. The CDR3 is 18 residues long. Trimming took off 0 bases at V and 8 bases at J, with 25 bases between the two ends. CDR3 sequence: CASSLELSDAVNLWEAFF. The DNA for the CDR3 is TGTGCCAGCAGCTTAGAACTCTCGGACGCCGTAAACCTTTGGGAAGCTTTCTTT.

This clone was observed a single time. CDR3 protein: CASSPRTSGIQYEQYF. CDR3 sequence (DNA): TGTGCCAGCAGCCCAAGGACTAGCGGGATCCAATACGAGCAGTACTTC. V usage is TRBV7-8 and J usage is TRBJ2-7, with TRBD2 identical over 12 bases. This CDR3 has 16 amino acids. Germline CDR1 and CDR2: SGHVS and FQNEAQ. The junction had 9 bases not matched to a gene; V was cut back by 5 bases and J by 4 bases. The full variable domain, rest sourced from reference TRBV7-8 and TRBJ2-7, is GAGVSQSPRYKVAKRGQDVALRCDPISGHVSLFWYQQALGQGPEFLTYFQNEAQLDKSGLPSDRFFAERPEGSVSTLKIQRTQQEDSAVYLCASSPRTSGIQYEQYFGPGTRLTVT.

The gene calls are TRBV4-1 and TRBJ1-5; unclear D gene. The germline V and J ends were trimmed by 4 bases and 7 bases, with 14 bases remaining between them. Germline V gives CDR1 MGHRA, CDR2 YSYEKL. This CDR3 is 14 amino acids long. The CDR3 coding sequence is TGCGCCAGCAGCCCGGCCGGAGGGTTGCAGCCCCAGCATTTT. Translated: CASSPAGGLQPQHF.

DNA of the CDR3: TGTGCCAGCAGTTTATTAGCGGGTCTCTACGAGCAGTACTTC. Translating it yields CASSLLAGLYEQYF. The chain employs TRBV27 and TRBJ2-7; 7 bases map to TRBD2. The CDR3 length is 14 residues. Trimming removed 1 base from V and 3 bases from J; junction bases left unmatched: 3. CDR1 MNHEY and CDR2 SMNVEV come from the germline V gene (reference sequence).